The sequence of this T cell receptor (beta chain) was determined in a study of graft-versus-host responses after intestinal transplantation. Study summary: Multivisceral, liver-intestinal, or isolated intestinal transplants were given to recipients. Whole-study results and caveats: Subjects displaying graft-donor T cell macrochimerism possessed elevated graft-versus-host to host-versus-graft clonal ratios inside allografts. Researchers found GvH clones in recipient marrow, and some showed up first in ileum or blood.

Measured with immunoSEQ multiplex PCR; TCRdb has only the in-frame clones, and not every one. The table includes some 100,000 clones, about nine tenths detected once. In the case of this clone: What it binds is not known.

V was clipped by 5 bases and J by 3 bases, with 16 bases between them. Germline V gives CDR1 SGHAT, CDR2 FQDESV (reference sequence). The CDR3 covers 16 residues. Sequencing was performed on unstimulated CD8+ T cells sorted from spleen or lymph node cells, taken before intestinal transplant. The V gene is TRBV11-1, the J gene TRBJ1-4, with D uncertain. This clonotype was sampled from a human donor who received an intestinal transplant. CDR3 DNA sequence: TGTGCCAGCAGCCGGGGAAACGGCGGGGCTAATGAAAAACTGTTTTTT. This translates into CASSRGNGGANEKLFF.